One sample yielded the 18 T cell receptor beta chains listed below, sequenced in a study of cytomegalovirus exposure and HLA in healthy donors. The PCR used 60 Vbeta and 13 Jbeta primers. Sequenced by immunoSEQ multiplex PCR; TCRdb stores in-frame clones only, minus some. The table lists roughly 150,000 clones, more than 70% of them singletons. The sample comprised PBMCs. The receptors come from a man aged 35 to 55 in good health and CMV-seronegative.

The rearrangement joins TRBV28 to TRBJ2-7; 7 bases are shared with TRBD1. Trimming took 4 bases from V and 2 from J; bases not matched to a gene: 5. There are 14 residues in the CDR3. Germline V lookup: CDR1 MDHEN, CDR2 SYDVKM. Here the CDR3 DNA reads TGTGCCAGCAGTTCTGGACAGGAACCCTACGAGCAGTACTTC. It is translated as CASSSGQEPYEQYF.

V is TRBV18 and J is TRBJ1-4, with 7 bases aligning to TRBD1. CDR1 KGHSH and CDR2 LQKENI come from the germline V gene. Unmatched junction bases numbered 8, after V lost 5 bases and J lost 8 bases. The CDR3 spans 14 residues. CDR3 sequence reads: CASSSGQEEEKLFF. Written as DNA, the CDR3 is TGTGCCAGCTCATCAGGACAGGAGGAGGAAAAACTGTTTTTT.

The rearrangement uses TRBV7-3 and TRBJ2-7; TRBD1 is a possible D gene (6 bases). The germline gives CDR1 SGHTA, CDR2 FQGTGA. With 10 bases removed from V and 4 bases from J, the gap between germline ends came to 17 bases. The CDR3 is made up of 13 amino acids. DNA for the CDR3: TGTGCCACCGAGCCGGGACAAGATTACGAGCAGTACTTC. Protein sequence: CATEPGQDYEQYF.

The chain combines TRBV4-1 with TRBJ2-5; 8 bases are a match to TRBD1. There are 14 residues in the CDR3. V gave up 6 bases and J gave up 5 bases; unmatched junction bases: 8. Per germline, CDR1 MGHRA and CDR2 YSYEKL. The CDR3 sequence is CASSRTGFGETQYF. DNA of the CDR3: TGCGCCAGCAGTCGGACAGGGTTCGGGGAGACCCAGTACTTC.

This clone has a handful of counts. This chain links TRBV2 with TRBJ2-7; possibly TRBD1 for D (6 bases). V gave up 4 bases and J gave up 0 bases, with 7 bases separating them. In germline, CDR1 is SNHLY, CDR2 FYNNEI. The CDR3 is 13 amino acids. CDR3 sequence: CASSGGGSYEQYF. CDR3 bases: TGTGCCAGCAGTGGAGGGGGCTCCTACGAGCAGTACTTC.

The V and J genes are TRBV6-6 and TRBJ2-5; TRBD2 matches 7 bases. The CDR3 is made up of 14 amino acids. CDR1 is MNHNY, CDR2 SVGAGI, per germline (reference sequence). Losses at the gene ends were 6 bases for V and 5 bases for J; bases not matched to a gene: 9. This CDR3 reads CASSPRERHETQYF. The CDR3 region has the DNA TGTGCCAGCAGCCCGCGGGAGAGGCACGAGACCCAGTACTTC.

The rearrangement links TRBV7-6 to TRBJ1-3; the match to TRBD1 covers 7 bases. There are 17 residues in the CDR3. Germline V CDR1 and CDR2: SGHVS, FNYEAQ. V shed 2 bases and J 0 bases; nucleotides not matched to a gene: 7. The CDR3: CASSLRSTGSSGNTIYF. CDR3 nucleotides: TGTGCCAGCAGCTTACGGTCGACAGGGTCCTCTGGAAACACCATATATTTT.

V gene TRBV5-8 combines with J gene TRBJ1-1; D is possibly TRBD1 (5 bases). CDR3 length equals 14 residues. The V and J ends lost 4 bases and 3 bases respectively, with 13 bases between them. Germline lookup yields CDR1 SGHTS and CDR2 YDEGEE. CDR3 amino acids: CASSPGVGDTEAFF. CDR3 in DNA: TGTGCCAGCAGCCCGGGGGTAGGGGACACTGAAGCTTTCTTT. Using reference TRBV5-8 and TRBJ1-1 for the parts outside the CDR3, the full variable domain is EAGVTQSPTHLIKTRGQQATLRCSPISGHTSVYWYQQALGLGLQFLLWYDEGEERNRGNFPPRFSGRQFPNYSSELNVNALELEDSALYLCASSPGVGDTEAFFGQGTRLTVV.

The CDR3 DNA sequence: TGTGCCAGCAGTTTGATGGAGGTGGCGGATGAGCAGTTCTTC. Encoded protein: CASSLMEVADEQFF. The chain employs TRBV27 and TRBJ2-1, with D possibly being TRBD2 (5 bases). Per germline, CDR1 MNHEY and CDR2 SMNVEV (reference sequence). Trimming shortened V by 3 bases and J by 8 bases, and 14 bases separated the two germline ends. The CDR3 extends over 14 amino acids.

V usage is TRBV6-6 and J usage is TRBJ2-3; TRBD1 aligns across 9 bases. The germline CDR1 and CDR2 sequences are MNHNY and SVGAGI (reference sequence). This CDR3 has 16 residues. Trimming removed 4 bases from V and 4 bases from J; junction bases left unmatched: 9. CDR3 DNA sequence: TGTGCCAGCAGTTCCAGACCGGACAGGGGTTCAGATACGCAGTATTTT. Translation gives CASSSRPDRGSDTQYF.

The chain is built from TRBV18 and TRBJ1-2; D is possibly TRBD1 (5 bases). Germline loops: CDR1 KGHSH, CDR2 LQKENI. The CDR3 runs to 16 residues. The V end lost 2 bases, the J end lost 4 bases, and 17 bases lay between the germline ends. The CDR3 is CASSPSPTGAPYGYTF. Written as DNA, the CDR3 is TGTGCCAGCTCACCATCGCCTACAGGAGCGCCCTATGGCTACACCTTC.

The V call is TRBV23-1, the J call TRBJ2-7; D unclear. TRBV23-1 is filed as an ORF, its function uncertain. Trimming left V 3 bases short and J 3 bases short, with 6 bases between. The CDR3 spans 12 residues. The CDR3 region is CASSHTYYEQYF. The CDR3 coding sequence is TGCGCCAGCAGTCACACATACTACGAGCAGTACTTC.

The rearrangement links TRBV5-4 to TRBJ2-7; 12 positions agree with TRBD1. Germline V gene lookup returns CDR1 SGHNT and CDR2 YYREEE (reference sequence). CDR3 size: 14 residues. V shed 3 bases and J 7 bases; nucleotides not matched to a gene: 5. For the CDR3, the DNA is TGTGCCAGCAGCTCAGGGGACAGGGGGCCAGAGCAGTACTTC. Translation gives CASSSGDRGPEQYF.

This clone was picked up a small number of times. The chain combines TRBV2 with TRBJ1-1, with D hard to call. CDR3 length equals 11 residues. V gave up 5 bases and J gave up 8 bases, with 9 bases separating them. The germline V gene encodes CDR1 SNHLY and CDR2 FYNNEI. This chain's CDR3 is CASSPELEAFF. In nucleotides, the CDR3 is TGTGCCAGCAGTCCAGAATTAGAAGCTTTCTTT.

This chain links TRBV7-3 with TRBJ2-5; D remains unclear. This CDR3 has 13 residues. Germline CDR1 reads SGHTA; CDR2 reads FQGTGA. The germline V and J ends were trimmed by 3 bases and 5 bases, with 10 bases remaining between them. CDR3 sequence: CASSFRYTETQYF. The CDR3 bases are TGTGCCAGCAGCTTTAGATATACCGAGACCCAGTACTTC.

V and J are TRBV25-1 and TRBJ2-1; maybe TRBD2 (5 bases). The CDR3 is 10 amino acids. V was cut by 8 bases and J by 10 bases, with 9 bases left in between. Germline V CDR1 and CDR2: MGHDK, SYGVNS. CDR3 amino acids: CASGAVEQFF. The CDR3 DNA is TGTGCCAGCGGAGCGGTAGAGCAGTTCTTC.

The V gene is TRBV7-8, the J gene TRBJ1-1; 7 nucleotides align to TRBD1. The CDR3 runs 13 residues. CDR1 and CDR2 (germline): SGHVS, FQNEAQ. The V and J ends lost 3 bases and 3 bases, in that order; junction bases with no gene match: 1. The CDR3 protein is CASSFDRDTEAFF. CDR3 DNA sequence: TGTGCCAGCAGCTTCGACAGGGACACTGAAGCTTTCTTT.

This clone turned up a few times. The chain has TRBV30 and TRBJ2-5, with D possibly matching TRBD1 (6 bases). Gene TRBJ2-7 matches the end of the DNA better, so the J call may be wrong. Germline values: CDR1 GTSNPN, CDR2 SVGIG (reference sequence). There are 14 residues in the CDR3. In nucleotides, the CDR3 is TGTGCCTGGAGTGTAGGGGGATTCTCCTACGAGCAGTACTTC. Encoded protein: CAWSVGGFSYEQYF.